Listed here are 9 T cell receptor beta chains from one sample, sequenced in a study of cytomegalovirus exposure and HLA in healthy donors. This PCR relied on a set of 60 Vbeta primers and 13 Jbeta primers. Only in-frame clones appear in the TCRdb table, and some are missing; sequencing was by immunoSEQ multiplex PCR. In the table there are some 130,000 clones, 55% to 75% of which are singletons. The specimen was PBMCs. These receptors originate from a man aged 45-60 years in good health and CMV-seropositive.

This clone was counted between two and nine times. The chain links TRBV5-1 to TRBJ2-1; a possible D gene is TRBD2 (5 bases). The V end was cut by 5 bases, the J end by 8 bases, with 14 bases between. CDR1 and CDR2 from the germline V gene are SGHRS and YFSETQ. The CDR3 runs to 13 residues. As DNA, the CDR3 is TGCGCCAGCAGTCCCGGGGTTGCGGATGAGCAGTTCTTC. Translating gives CASSPGVADEQFF.

This clone has only a few counts. At one of its ends the junction is not consistent with the germline gene, which may arise from a read error. The chain links TRBV7-9 to TRBJ1-1; maybe TRBD1 (5 bases). The length of the CDR3 is 17 residues. CDR1 is SEHNR, CDR2 FQNEAQ, per germline (reference sequence). CDR3 bases: TGTTCCAGCAGCTTAGAGGCAGGGTACCAATCTAACACTGAAGCTTTCTTT. It yields the protein CSSSLEAGYQSNTEAFF.

The CDR3 is CASSPTTSGTEAFF. The CDR3 coding sequence is TGTGCCAGCAGCCCAACTACCAGTGGCACTGAAGCTTTCTTT. The V call is TRBV7-3, the J call TRBJ1-1; D is unclear. The CDR3 totals 14 residues. Germline CDR1 and CDR2: SGHTA and FQGTGA. Trimming removed 5 bases at V and 4 bases at J, with 14 bases between.

The V gene is TRBV5-5, the J gene TRBJ2-7; 8 bases align to TRBD2. CDR1 SGHKS and CDR2 YYEKEE come from the germline V gene (reference sequence). The CDR3 runs to 14 residues. V was pared by 6 bases and J by 4 bases, with 9 bases of the junction left unmatched. CDR3 in amino acids: CASTNPGGGYEQYF. The CDR3 nucleotides are TGTGCCAGCACCAACCCCGGGGGGGGATACGAGCAGTACTTC.

The chain uses TRBV29-1 and TRBJ2-7, with 10 bases identical to TRBD2. This CDR3 has 17 residues. Germline V gene data show CDR1 as SQVTM and CDR2 as ANQGSEA. The V gene end was trimmed by 0 bases and the J gene end by 2 bases; junction bases not matched to a gene: 10. CDR3 sequence: CSVEEFSGRRGTYEQYF. The CDR3 coding sequence is TGCAGCGTTGAAGAGTTTAGCGGGAGGCGAGGGACCTACGAGCAGTACTTC.

V usage is TRBV11-2 and J usage is TRBJ1-1; D is unclear. This CDR3 comprises 13 residues. The V end lost 3 bases, the J end lost 7 bases, and 12 bases lay between the germline ends. Germline V gene data show CDR1 as SGHAT and CDR2 as FQNNGV. The CDR3 spells CASSLSPAREAFF. The CDR3 region has the DNA TGTGCCAGCAGCTTGTCCCCAGCGCGTGAAGCTTTCTTT. Full variable domain (rest looked up from reference TRBV11-2 and TRBJ1-1): EAGVAQSPRYKIIEKRQSVAFWCNPISGHATLYWYQQILGQGPKLLIQFQNNGVVDDSQLPKDRFSAERLKGVDSTLKIQPAKLEDSAVYLCASSLSPAREAFFGQGTRLTVV.

The rearrangement links TRBV15 to TRBJ2-7, with 13 bases aligning to TRBD2. J gave up 4 bases and V 0 bases, and 3 bases lay outside the gene matches. Germline values: CDR1 LNHNV, CDR2 YYDKDF (reference sequence). This CDR3 has 16 amino acids. This CDR3 reads CATSREGLAGWYEQYF. CDR3 in DNA: TGTGCCACCAGCAGAGAGGGACTAGCGGGATGGTACGAGCAGTACTTC.

J is TRBJ2-1 and V is TRBV10-3; tentatively, D is TRBD1 (5 bases). The germline V gene encodes CDR1 ENHRY and CDR2 SYGVKD. Between the trimmed V and J ends, which lost 3 bases and 9 bases, there was a span of 9 bases. This CDR3 region has 12 residues. The CDR3 coding sequence is TGTGCCATCAGTGACAGGGTGGGTGAGCAGTTCTTC. Protein sequence: CAISDRVGEQFF.

This clone was observed once. The chain couples TRBV27 to TRBJ1-2, with 8 bases fitting TRBD1. CDR1 MNHEY and CDR2 SMNVEV come from the germline V gene (reference sequence). The V segment lost 6 bases and the J segment 8 bases; nucleotides outside the gene matches: 8. The length of the CDR3 is 13 residues. The CDR3, as DNA: TGTGCCAGCAGCCGGACAGGGAAGGTCGGCTACACCTTC. Translating it yields CASSRTGKVGYTF.